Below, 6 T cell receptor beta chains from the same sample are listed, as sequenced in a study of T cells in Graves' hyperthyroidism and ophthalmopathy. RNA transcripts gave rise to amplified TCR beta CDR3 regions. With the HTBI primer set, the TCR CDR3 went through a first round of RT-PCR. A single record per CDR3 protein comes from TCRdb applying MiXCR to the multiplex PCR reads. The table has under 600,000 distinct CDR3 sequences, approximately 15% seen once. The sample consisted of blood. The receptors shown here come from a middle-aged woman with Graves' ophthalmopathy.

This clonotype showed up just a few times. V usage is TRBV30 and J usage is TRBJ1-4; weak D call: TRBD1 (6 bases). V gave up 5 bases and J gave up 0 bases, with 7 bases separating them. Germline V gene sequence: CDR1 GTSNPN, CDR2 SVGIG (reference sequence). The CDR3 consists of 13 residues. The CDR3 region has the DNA TGTGCCTGGGACAGGTCAACTAATGAAAAACTGTTTTTT. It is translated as CAWDRSTNEKLFF.

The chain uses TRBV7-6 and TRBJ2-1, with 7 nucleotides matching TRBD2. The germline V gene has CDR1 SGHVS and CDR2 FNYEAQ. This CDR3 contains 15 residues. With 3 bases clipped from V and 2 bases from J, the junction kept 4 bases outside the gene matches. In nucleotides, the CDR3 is TGTGCCAGCAGCTTTTCCGGGACTACCTACAATGAGCAGTTCTTC. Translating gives CASSFSGTTYNEQFF.

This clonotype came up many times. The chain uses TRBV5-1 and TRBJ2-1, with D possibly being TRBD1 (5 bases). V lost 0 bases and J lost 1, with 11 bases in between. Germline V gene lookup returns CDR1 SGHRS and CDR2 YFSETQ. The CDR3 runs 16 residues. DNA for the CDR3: TGCGCCAGCAGCTTGGGGGGCCCGGTGTCCTACAATGAGCAGTTCTTC. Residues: CASSLGGPVSYNEQFF. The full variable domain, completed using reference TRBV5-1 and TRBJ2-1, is KAGVTQTPRYLIKTRGQQVTLSCSPISGHRSVSWYQQTPGQGLQFLFEYFSETQRNKGNFPGRFSGRQFSNSRSEMNVSTLELGDSALYLCASSLGGPVSYNEQFFGPGTRLTVL.

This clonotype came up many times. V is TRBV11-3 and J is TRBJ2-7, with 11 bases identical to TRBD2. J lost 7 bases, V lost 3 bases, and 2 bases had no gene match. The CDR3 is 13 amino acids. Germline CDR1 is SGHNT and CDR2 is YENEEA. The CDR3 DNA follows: TGTGCCAGCAGCTTTACTAGCGGGGGTGAGCAGTACTTC. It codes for CASSFTSGGEQYF.

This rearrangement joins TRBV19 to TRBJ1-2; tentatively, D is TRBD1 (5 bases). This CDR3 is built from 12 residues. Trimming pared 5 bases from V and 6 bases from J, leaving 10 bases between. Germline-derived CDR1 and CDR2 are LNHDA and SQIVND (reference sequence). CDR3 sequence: CASSQGANGYTF. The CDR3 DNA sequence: TGTGCCAGTAGTCAAGGGGCGAATGGCTACACCTTC.

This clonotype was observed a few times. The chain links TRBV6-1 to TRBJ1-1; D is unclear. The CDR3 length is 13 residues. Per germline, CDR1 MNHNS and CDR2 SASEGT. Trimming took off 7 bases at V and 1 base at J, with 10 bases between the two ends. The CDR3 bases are TGTGCCAGCAAAGACCTAGAGAACACTGAAGCTTTCTTT. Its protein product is CASKDLENTEAFF.